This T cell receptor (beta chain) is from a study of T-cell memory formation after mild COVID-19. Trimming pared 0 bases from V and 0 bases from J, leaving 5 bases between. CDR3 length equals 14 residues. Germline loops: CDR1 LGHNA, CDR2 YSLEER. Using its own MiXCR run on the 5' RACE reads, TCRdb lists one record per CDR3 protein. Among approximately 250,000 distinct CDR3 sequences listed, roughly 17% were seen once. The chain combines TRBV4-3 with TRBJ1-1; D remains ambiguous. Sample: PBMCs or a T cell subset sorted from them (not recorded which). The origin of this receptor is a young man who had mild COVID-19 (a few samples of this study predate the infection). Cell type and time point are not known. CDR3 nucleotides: TGCGCCAGCAGCCAAGACATAATGAACACTGAAGCTTTCTTT. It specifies CASSQDIMNTEAFF.